This T cell receptor (beta chain) was captured by sequencing in a study of beta chain features in type 1 diabetes (dated by TCRdb to about 2018). A note on the overall study: Patients and healthy donors did not differ in mean age, gender distribution, total cell number or subset yield. The study compared the TCRB repertoires of sorted circulating CD4+ T cell subsets in recently diagnosed type 1 diabetes patients with those in matched healthy donors. Across all samples, approximately 100 million sorted cells were examined, and cell number per subset correlated strongly with RNA yield. Regulatory and stem cell-like memory subsets were isolated from only 8 patients and roughly eight healthy donors, whereas naive and central memory subsets came from all 28 donors. The paper's findings and limits, for the study overall: Because cDNA was sequenced instead of genomic DNA, highly expressing activated cells could be over-represented, though the groups showed no difference in activation or CD3 levels. At VDJ recombination sites, type 1 diabetes patients had fewer insertions and more deleted nucleotides, which implies abnormalities in thymic rearrangement. The naive, central memory and regulatory TCRB repertoires appeared to resemble one another more closely among patients than among healthy donors. Shorter templates might be favored by PCR, yet because patient and control samples were amplified and corrected together, any such skew would affect both groups equally. HLA sub-analyses involved small numbers of individuals, so any influence of HLA type on TCRB rearrangement remained unresolved. A moderate but significant shortening of TCRB CDR3 length was observed in type 1 diabetes patients in all four CD4+ subsets.

This clone came up a few times. It lacks a known antigen. Per-base qualities were not stored, and no clone one base away is much larger. All of the isolated RNA was reverse transcribed with the High Capacity cDNA Reverse Transcription Kit, so expressed TCRB transcripts were sequenced. Deep immunoSEQ sequencing was applied to naive, central memory and regulatory T cell samples, giving an average of about 3.6 million total reads per sample. Sorted cells were lysed in RLT buffer and RNA was extracted with DNase-treated RNeasy Micro or Mini kits, depending on cell number. To prevent cross-contamination, every cell subset was processed on its own, while patient and healthy donor samples were processed together. TCRB sequences were amplified from cDNA with the immunoSEQ multiplex PCR, producing 87-bp fragments spanning the CDR3 region. The amplicons were sequenced using the Illumina HiSeq platform. The authors' pipeline ran thus. Synthetic template baselines were used to correct PCR bias computationally, reads within Hamming distance 2 were collapsed, and singletons that could not be merged were discarded. By aligning reads against IMGT, V, D and J genes, CDR3 length, and insertions or deletions at six rearrangement sites were assigned. Within each subset, clonotype counts were normalized to sorted cell number, after which true diversity and Gini coefficients were computed with the tcR R package. The overlap coefficient, calculated on TCRB nucleotide sequences, was used to measure repertoire sharing. Out-of-frame TCRB sequences from naive cells were analyzed as a proxy for the pre-selection repertoire. The table comes from immuneACCESS by way of TCRdb, which keeps in-frame sequences with V and J called. Part of the clones is missing from these tables; in studies checked, under half for an unresolved V gene and the rest for unknown reasons. The DNA gave D and trimming, while V, J and clone size come from that table. The sample yields 200,000 to 250,000 clones; 9.6% were counted once. The ten largest clones represent just under 0.035% of the sample.

From each donor, a single peripheral blood sample of about 100 mL on average was drawn into heparinised tubes. Naive, central memory, regulatory and stem cell-like memory CD4+ T cells were sorted on a BD FACSAria II using a panel including CD45RO, CCR7, CD25, CD127, CD95 and CD27. All sorted populations exceeded 95% purity. PBMCs were isolated immediately by Lymphoprep density gradient centrifugation and stained directly without culture. So that batch effects would be minimized, each experiment stained and sorted samples in pairs, pairing one healthy donor with one patient. CDR1 and CDR2 are drawn from the germline V gene: LGHNA, YNFKEQ. The CDR3 runs 16 amino acids, cysteine and phenylalanine included. Solely the CDR3 DNA is kept, with 48 bases framed from the first base. The germline V and J ends show losses of 1 base and 7 bases respectively, and no gene match explains 11 bases of the junction.

The TCR sequence derives from a woman between 18 and 29 years old in good health. The sequence is built from TRBV4-2 and TRBJ1-2, and 8 bases in between align with TRBD1. The sample consisted of naive CD4+ T cells from blood. The cell subset or site label corresponds to: true naive CD4+ T cells. The DNA sequence is as follows: TGTGCCAGCAGCCAAGGTACGGCAGGGGGCGCCGGTGGCTACACCTTC. Its coded protein is CASSQGTAGGAGGYTF.